This TCR beta chain derives from a study of blood T cell repertoires in COVID-19. Study background: COVID-19 samples from acute and convalescent phases originated in the United States, Italy and Spain.

Authors' analysis steps: Counts of nucleated cells, estimated from reference gene primer amplification, were obtained. This table comes from immunoSEQ multiplex PCR, and its TCRdb copy is limited to in-frame clones, with some not included. D and trimming come from the DNA, and the V and J calls and clone size come from that table. The sample shows around 65,000 clones, roughly 80% of them seen only once. Germline lookup yields CDR1 SGHAT and CDR2 FQNNGV. The trim removed 6 bases at V and 1 base at J, leaving 2 bases unmatched. This CDR3 contains 13 residues. The chain uses TRBV11-2 and TRBJ1-1; the match to TRBD1 covers 7 bases. This TCR derives from a man between 60 and 75 years old with acute or convalescent COVID-19. Sequencing was done on a sample of peripheral blood. This CDR3 reads CASRRTGNTEAFF. For the CDR3, the DNA is TGTGCCAGCAGGAGGACAGGGAACACTGAAGCTTTCTTT.